This record covers a single TCR beta chain. The target antigen is unknown. The sample is drawn from a study of identifying expanded T cells in peripheral blood. Germline CDR1 LNHNV, CDR2 YYDKDF (reference sequence). Between the trimmed V and J ends, which lost 0 bases and 7 bases, there was a span of 24 bases. The CDR3 totals 18 residues. The repertoire was sequenced with immunoSEQ multiplex PCR; TCRdb's copy has only in-frame clones and lacks some. This sample has about 110,000 clones, with about 87% found just once. Healthy donors had no documented immune events, such as infections, while sampled. General study findings and limits: Differentially abundant clones: about 1.2 between replicates, approximately 15 at around 2 weeks, less than 20 at four. Variance in clone template counts between approximately two-week samples significantly increased with total template count across all healthy donors.

Sample: blood. This sequence was found in a person aged 18-69 years in good health. The chain carries TRBV15 and TRBJ1-2, with D possibly being TRBD1 (6 bases). The CDR3: CATSRDFGREGTLGGYTF. The CDR3 DNA reads as TGTGCCACCAGCAGAGATTTCGGACGGGAAGGGACATTGGGTGGCTACACCTTC. Combining the CDR3 with reference TRBV15 and TRBJ1-2 gives the whole variable domain DAMVIQNPRYQVTQFGKPVTLSCSQTLNHNVMYWYQQKSSQAPKLLFHYYDKDFNNEADTPDNFQSRRPNTSFCFLDIRSPGLGDTAMYLCATSRDFGREGTLGGYTFGSGTRLTVV.